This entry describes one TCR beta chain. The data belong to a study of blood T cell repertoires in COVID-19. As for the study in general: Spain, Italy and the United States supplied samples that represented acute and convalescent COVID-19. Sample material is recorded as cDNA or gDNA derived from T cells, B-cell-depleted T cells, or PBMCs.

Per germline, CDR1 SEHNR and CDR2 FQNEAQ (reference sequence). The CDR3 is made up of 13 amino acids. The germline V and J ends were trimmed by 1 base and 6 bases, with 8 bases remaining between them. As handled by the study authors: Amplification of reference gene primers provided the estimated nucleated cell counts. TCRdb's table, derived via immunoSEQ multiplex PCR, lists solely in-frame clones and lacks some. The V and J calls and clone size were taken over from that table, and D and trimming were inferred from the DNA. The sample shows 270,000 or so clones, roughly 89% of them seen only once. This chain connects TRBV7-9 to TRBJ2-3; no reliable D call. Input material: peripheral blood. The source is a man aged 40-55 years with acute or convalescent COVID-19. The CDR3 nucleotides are TGTGCCAGCAGCTTAGGTCAAGCGGATACGCAGTATTTT. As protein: CASSLGQADTQYF.